The 10 T cell receptor beta chains below come from one sample, sequenced in a study of control samples from healthy donors and cancer patients (dated by TCRdb to about 2020). Libraries were constructed by the immunoSEQ multiplex PCR assay. As stored in TCRdb, this immuneACCESS dataset retains in-frame rearrangements with V and J assigned. A fraction of the clones does not appear; measured against another copy, unresolved V genes explain less than half of the discrepancy, and the remainder lacks a known reason. The sample records some 67,000 clones, around 87% of which are singletons. Over 2% of the sample belongs to the ten largest clones. The specimen sequenced was PBMCs. Source of these receptors: a woman aged 45-65 years with head and neck cancer.

This rearrangement joins TRBV19 to TRBJ2-2; tentatively, D is TRBD1 or TRBD2 (6 bases each). The germline V gene encodes CDR1 LNHDA and CDR2 SQIVND (reference sequence). The CDR3 has 15 amino acids. Trimming cost V 4 bases and J 5 bases, with 14 bases left between them. The CDR3, as DNA: TGTGCCAGTAGTACGCGATCGGGGGCAACCGGGGAGCTGTTTTTT. It specifies CASSTRSGATGELFF.

This clone was counted a single time. V usage is TRBV6-5 and J usage is TRBJ1-2; 7 nucleotides match TRBD1. Germline CDR1 and CDR2: MNHEY and SVGAGI. Trimming removed 8 bases from V and 8 bases from J; junction bases left unmatched: 14. The CDR3 extends over 14 amino acids. Here the CDR3 DNA reads TGTGCCAGCCAAAGCAGCTCAGGGGGACGAGGCTACACCTTC. It encodes CASQSSSGGRGYTF.

The V call is TRBV13, the J call TRBJ1-5, with D hard to call. From germline, CDR1 is PRHDT and CDR2 FYEKMQ (reference sequence). V was trimmed by 0 bases and J by 2 bases, leaving 17 bases between them. This CDR3 contains 18 residues. The CDR3 coding sequence is TGTGCCAGCAGCTTAGGCGGGAGCCTGGGTGGGGGCAATCAGCCCCAGCATTTT. This sequence encodes CASSLGGSLGGGNQPQHF. Full variable domain (rest looked up from reference TRBV13 and TRBJ1-5): AAGVIQSPRHLIKEKRETATLKCYPIPRHDTVYWYQQGPGQDPQFLISFYEKMQSDKGSIPDRFSAQQFSDYHSELNMSSLELGDSALYFCASSLGGSLGGGNQPQHFGDGTRLSIL.

In its sample, this clone was seen once. This chain links TRBV29-1 with TRBJ2-3; 9 nucleotides align to TRBD1. V was pared by 5 bases and J by 4 bases, with 10 bases of the junction left unmatched. CDR1 and CDR2 (germline): SQVTM, ANQGSEA. The CDR3 spans 15 residues. CDR3 DNA sequence: TGCAGCGTTCAAAATACCGGACAGGGGCCAGATACGCAGTATTTT. Translated: CSVQNTGQGPDTQYF.

This clone has just one count. V and J are TRBV4-3 and TRBJ1-2; 8 bases fit TRBD1. CDR1 LGHNA and CDR2 YSLEER come from the germline V gene. With 3 bases clipped from V and 8 bases from J, the junction kept 11 bases outside the gene matches. The CDR3 consists of 15 residues. CDR3 loop: CASSQGQAITGGYTF. Written as DNA, the CDR3 is TGCGCCAGCAGCCAGGGACAGGCAATCACGGGAGGCTACACCTTC.

Written as DNA, the CDR3 is TGTGCCACCAGTGGAGGGGGGAACCAAGAGACCCAGTACTTC. Translation gives CATSGGGNQETQYF. This chain uses TRBV24-1 with TRBJ2-5; D may be TRBD1 or TRBD2 (6 bases each). From germline, CDR1 is KGHDR and CDR2 SFDVKD. V gave up 5 bases and J gave up 0 bases, with 9 bases separating them. This CDR3 contains 14 residues.

The chain couples TRBV5-1 to TRBJ1-2; the D gene is possibly TRBD1 (5 bases). The germline gives CDR1 SGHRS, CDR2 YFSETQ. This CDR3 region has 16 residues. V lost 2 bases and J lost 2, with 16 bases in between. The CDR3 bases are TGCGCCAGCAGCTTTAGGGATCCCAGGGAGAACTATGGCTACACCTTC. Amino acids: CASSFRDPRENYGYTF.

The chain carries TRBV7-3 and TRBJ2-3; either TRBD1 or TRBD2 may fit D (5 bases each). V lost 2 bases and J 6 bases, leaving 12 bases between the germline ends. The CDR3 runs 14 residues. The germline V gene encodes CDR1 SGHTA and CDR2 FQGTGA. CDR3 loop: CASSLLGELDTQYF. The CDR3 DNA sequence: TGTGCCAGCAGCTTACTGGGGGAATTGGATACGCAGTATTTT. Variable domain in full (rest from reference TRBV7-3 and TRBJ2-3): GAGVSQTPSNKVTEKGKYVELRCDPISGHTALYWYRQSLGQGPEFLIYFQGTGAADDSGLPNDRFFAVRPEGSVSTLKIQRTERGDSAVYLCASSLLGELDTQYFGPGTRLTVL.

J is TRBJ1-5 and V is TRBV5-1, with D unclear. This CDR3 comprises 15 residues. Germline lookup yields CDR1 SGHRS and CDR2 YFSETQ. The V and J ends lost 0 bases and 4 bases respectively, with 11 bases between them. The DNA for the CDR3 is TGCGCCAGCAGCTTGGATTCTGCGGGGAATCAGCCCCAGCATTTT. Amino acid sequence: CASSLDSAGNQPQHF. Based on the CDR3 plus reference TRBV5-1 and TRBJ1-5, the full variable domain is KAGVTQTPRYLIKTRGQQVTLSCSPISGHRSVSWYQQTPGQGLQFLFEYFSETQRNKGNFPGRFSGRQFSNSRSEMNVSTLELGDSALYLCASSLDSAGNQPQHFGDGTRLSIL.

The chain employs TRBV27 and TRBJ1-6; D gene uncertain. The V end was cut by 2 bases, the J end by 4 bases, with 9 bases between. This CDR3 is built from 15 residues. Germline CDR1 MNHEY, CDR2 SMNVEV (reference sequence). The CDR3 sequence: CASSLVTEYNSPLHF. The CDR3, as DNA: TGTGCCAGCAGTTTAGTAACGGAGTATAATTCACCCCTCCACTTT.